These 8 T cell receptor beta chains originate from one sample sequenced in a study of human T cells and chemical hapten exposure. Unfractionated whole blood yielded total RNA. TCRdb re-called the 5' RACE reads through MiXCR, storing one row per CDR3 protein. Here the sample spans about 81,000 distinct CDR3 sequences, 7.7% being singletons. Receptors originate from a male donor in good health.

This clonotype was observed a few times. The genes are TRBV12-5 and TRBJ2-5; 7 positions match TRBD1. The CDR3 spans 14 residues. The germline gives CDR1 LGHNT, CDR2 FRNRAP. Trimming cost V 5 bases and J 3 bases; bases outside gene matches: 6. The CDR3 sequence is CASGPLDREETQYF. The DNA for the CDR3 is TGTGCTAGTGGTCCGCTAGACAGGGAAGAGACCCAGTACTTC. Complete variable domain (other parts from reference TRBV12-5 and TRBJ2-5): DARVTQTPRHKVTEMGQEVTMRCQPILGHNTVFWYRQTMMQGLELLAYFRNRAPLDDSGMPKDRFSAEMPDATLATLKIQPSEPRDSAVYFCASGPLDREETQYFGPGTRLLVL.

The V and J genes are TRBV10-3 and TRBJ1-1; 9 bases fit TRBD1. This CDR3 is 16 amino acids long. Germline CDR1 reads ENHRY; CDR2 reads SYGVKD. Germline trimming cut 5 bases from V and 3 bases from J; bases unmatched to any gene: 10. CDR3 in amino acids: CAISIRDRVLDTEAFF. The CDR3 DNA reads TGTGCCATCAGTATCCGGGACAGGGTGTTGGACACTGAAGCTTTCTTT.

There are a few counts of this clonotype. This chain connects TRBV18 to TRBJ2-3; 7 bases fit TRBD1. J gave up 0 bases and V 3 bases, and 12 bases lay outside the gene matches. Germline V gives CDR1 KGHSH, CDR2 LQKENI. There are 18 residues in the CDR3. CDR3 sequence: CASSPIEASGQSTDTQYF. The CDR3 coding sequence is TGTGCCAGCTCACCGATTGAAGCTTCGGGACAGAGCACAGATACGCAGTATTTT.

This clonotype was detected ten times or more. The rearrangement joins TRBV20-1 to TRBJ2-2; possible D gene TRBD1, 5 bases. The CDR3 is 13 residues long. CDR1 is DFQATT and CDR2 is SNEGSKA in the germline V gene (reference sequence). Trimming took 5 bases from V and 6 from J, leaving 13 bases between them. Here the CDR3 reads CSAPDDRSGELFF. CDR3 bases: TGCAGTGCTCCCGACGACAGATCCGGGGAGCTGTTTTTT.

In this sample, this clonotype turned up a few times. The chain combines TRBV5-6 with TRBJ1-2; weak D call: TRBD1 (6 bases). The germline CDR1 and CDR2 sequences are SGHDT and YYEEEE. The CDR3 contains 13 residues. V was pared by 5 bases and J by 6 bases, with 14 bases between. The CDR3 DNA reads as TGTGCCAGCAGTTTGATAGGGGGGGATGGCTACACCTTC. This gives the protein CASSLIGGDGYTF.

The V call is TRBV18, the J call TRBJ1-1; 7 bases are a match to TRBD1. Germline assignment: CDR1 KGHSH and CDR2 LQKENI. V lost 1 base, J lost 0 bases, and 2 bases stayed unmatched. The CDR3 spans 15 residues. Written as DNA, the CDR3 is TGTGCCAGCTCACCACTAGGACAGGTGAACACTGAAGCTTTCTTT. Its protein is CASSPLGQVNTEAFF.

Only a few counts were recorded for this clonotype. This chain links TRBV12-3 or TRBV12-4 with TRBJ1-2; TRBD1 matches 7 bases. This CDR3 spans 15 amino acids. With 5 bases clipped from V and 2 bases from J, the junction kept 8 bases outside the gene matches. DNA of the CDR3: TGTGCCAGCAGTCCCCGACAGGGCGTGAACTATGGCTACACCTTC. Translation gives CASSPRQGVNYGYTF.

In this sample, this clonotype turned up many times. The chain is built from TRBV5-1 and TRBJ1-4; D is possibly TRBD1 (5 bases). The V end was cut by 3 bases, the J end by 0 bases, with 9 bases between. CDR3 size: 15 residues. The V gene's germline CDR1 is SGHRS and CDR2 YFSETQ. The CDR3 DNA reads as TGCGCCAGCAGCTCTGGGGCTCCAACTAATGAAAAACTGTTTTTT. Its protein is CASSSGAPTNEKLFF.